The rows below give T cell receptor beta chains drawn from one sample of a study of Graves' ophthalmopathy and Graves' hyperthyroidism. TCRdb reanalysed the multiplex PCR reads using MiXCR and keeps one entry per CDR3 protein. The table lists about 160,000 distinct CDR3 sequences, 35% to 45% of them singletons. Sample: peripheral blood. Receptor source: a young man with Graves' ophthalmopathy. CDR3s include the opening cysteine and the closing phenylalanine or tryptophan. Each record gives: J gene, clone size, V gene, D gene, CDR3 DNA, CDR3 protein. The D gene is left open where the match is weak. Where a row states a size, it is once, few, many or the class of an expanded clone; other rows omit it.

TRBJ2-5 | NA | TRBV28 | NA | TGTGCCAGCGCATCCCAGTGGCGGTCAGAGACCCAGTACTTC | CASASQWRSETQYF
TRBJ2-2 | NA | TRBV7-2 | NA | TGTGCCAGCATCCCTAGCTGGGGCGGGGAGCTGTTTTTT | CASIPSWGGELFF
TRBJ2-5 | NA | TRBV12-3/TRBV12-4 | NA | TGTGCCAGCACTTGGGGCAGCCAAGAGACCCAGTACTTC | CASTWGSQETQYF
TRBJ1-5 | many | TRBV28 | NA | TGTGCCAGCAGGGGGCTTCAGCCCCAGCATTTT | CASRGLQPQHF
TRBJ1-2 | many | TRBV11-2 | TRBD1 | TGTGCCAGCAGCTCGCCCCCGCCGGGACAGGGTAACTATGGCTACACCTTC | CASSSPPPGQGNYGYTF
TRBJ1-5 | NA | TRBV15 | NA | TGTGCCACCAGCATCGTTCCCATACAGCCCCAGCATTTT | CATSIVPIQPQHF
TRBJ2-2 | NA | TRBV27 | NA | TGTGCCAGCAGTTTATCGGGGGGGGCTATTGGGGAGCTGTTTTTT | CASSLSGGAIGELFF
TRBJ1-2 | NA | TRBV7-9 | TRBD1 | TGTGCCAGCAGTACCGGGACAGATCGCTACGGCTACACCTTC | CASSTGTDRYGYTF
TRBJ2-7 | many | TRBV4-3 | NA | TGCGCCAGCAGCCAAGACCGCCAGGGCTCCTACGAGCAGTACTTC | CASSQDRQGSYEQYF
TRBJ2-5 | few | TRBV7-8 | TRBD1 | TGTGCCAGCGGACCCCCCGGGACAGGGGAAGAGACCCAGTACTTC | CASGPPGTGEETQYF
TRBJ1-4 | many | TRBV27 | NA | TGTGCCAGCAGTGGCTCCCGTAATGAAAAACTGTTTTTT | CASSGSRNEKLFF
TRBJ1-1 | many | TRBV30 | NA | TGTGCCTTGGAGGCAGGGAACACTGAAGCTTTCTTT | CALEAGNTEAFF
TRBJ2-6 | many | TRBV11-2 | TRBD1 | TGTGCCAGCAGGGAGCAGGGGGCCTCTGGGGCCAACGTCCTGACTTTC | CASREQGASGANVLTF
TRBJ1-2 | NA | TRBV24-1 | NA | TGTGCCACCAGGCCAGGGGATGGCTATGGCTACACCTTC | CATRPGDGYGYTF
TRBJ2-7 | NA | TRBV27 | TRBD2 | TGTGCCAGCAGTAGCGGGACCCCCTACGAGCAGTACTTC | CASSSGTPYEQYF
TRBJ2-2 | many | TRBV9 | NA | TGTGCCAGCAGCGTAGAACCTGGGACCGCGAACACCGGGGAGCTGTTTTTT | CASSVEPGTANTGELFF
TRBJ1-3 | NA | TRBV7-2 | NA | TGTGCCAGCAGCTCGCTCCAGACGAACACCATATATTTT | CASSSLQTNTIYF
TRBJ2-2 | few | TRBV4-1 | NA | TGCGCCAGCAGCCAAGCTACAGGGTACACCGGGGAGCTGTTTTTT | CASSQATGYTGELFF
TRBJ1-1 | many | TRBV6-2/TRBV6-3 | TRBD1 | TGTGCCAGCAGCACCGGGACAGGGATTGTGGCTTTCTTT | CASSTGTGIVAFF
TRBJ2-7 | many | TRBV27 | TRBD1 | TGTGCCAGAAACTGGGGAACAGGGGGATCCTACGAGCAGTACTTC | CARNWGTGGSYEQYF
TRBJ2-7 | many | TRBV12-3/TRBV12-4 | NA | TGTGCCAGCAGTCTGCAGACAGGAACCTACGAGCAGTACTTC | CASSLQTGTYEQYF
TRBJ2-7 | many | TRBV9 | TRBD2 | TGTGCCAGCAGCGTATCTAGCGGGAATTCCTACGAGCAGTACTTC | CASSVSSGNSYEQYF
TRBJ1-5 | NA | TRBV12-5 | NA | TGTGCTAGTGGTTTGGGTCAGGGGAATCAGCCCCAGCATTTT | CASGLGQGNQPQHF
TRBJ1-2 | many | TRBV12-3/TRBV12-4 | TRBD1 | TGTGCCAGCAGTTTTTACAGGGGTTTAGGCTACACCTTC | CASSFYRGLGYTF
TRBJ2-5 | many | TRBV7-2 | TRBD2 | TGTGCCAGCAGCCCTCTTAGCGGGAGGCTACAAGAGACCCAGTACTTC | CASSPLSGRLQETQYF
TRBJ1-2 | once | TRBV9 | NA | TGTGCCAGCAGCGTAACCCAGGGGATGGCCTATGGCTACACCTTC | CASSVTQGMAYGYTF
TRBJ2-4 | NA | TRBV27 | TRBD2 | TGTGCCAGCAGTCCCTCGTTGGGGGGGGAAAACATTCAGTACTTC | CASSPSLGGENIQYF
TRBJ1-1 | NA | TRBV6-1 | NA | TGTGCCAGCAGTCGTCTAGGGTCAGGGGTCACTGAAGCTTTCTTT | CASSRLGSGVTEAFF
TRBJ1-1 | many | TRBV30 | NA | TGTGCCTGGACCCTCCAGGGTCCGGGCACTGAAGCTTTCTTT | CAWTLQGPGTEAFF
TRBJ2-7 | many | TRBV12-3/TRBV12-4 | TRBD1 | TGTGCCAGCAGTCAGGGCGACAGGGGGTACGAGCAGTACTTC | CASSQGDRGYEQYF